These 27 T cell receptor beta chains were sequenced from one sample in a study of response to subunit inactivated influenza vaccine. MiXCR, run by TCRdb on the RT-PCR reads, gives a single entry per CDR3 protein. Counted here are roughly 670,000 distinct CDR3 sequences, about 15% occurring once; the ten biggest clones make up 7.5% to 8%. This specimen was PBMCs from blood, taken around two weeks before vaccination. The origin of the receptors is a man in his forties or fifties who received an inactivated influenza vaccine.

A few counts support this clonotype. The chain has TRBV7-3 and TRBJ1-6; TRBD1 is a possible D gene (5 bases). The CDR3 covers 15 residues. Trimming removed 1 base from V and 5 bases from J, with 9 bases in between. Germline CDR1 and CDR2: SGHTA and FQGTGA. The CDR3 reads CASSLMGGNNSPLHF. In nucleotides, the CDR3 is TGTGCCAGCAGCTTAATGGGGGGGAATAATTCACCCCTCCACTTT.

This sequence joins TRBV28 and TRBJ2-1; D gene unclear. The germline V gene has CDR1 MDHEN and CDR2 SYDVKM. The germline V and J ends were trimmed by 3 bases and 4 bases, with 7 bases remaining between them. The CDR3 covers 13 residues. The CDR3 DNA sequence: TGTGCCAGCAGTTTGTATAATTACAATGAGCAGTTCTTC. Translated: CASSLYNYNEQFF.

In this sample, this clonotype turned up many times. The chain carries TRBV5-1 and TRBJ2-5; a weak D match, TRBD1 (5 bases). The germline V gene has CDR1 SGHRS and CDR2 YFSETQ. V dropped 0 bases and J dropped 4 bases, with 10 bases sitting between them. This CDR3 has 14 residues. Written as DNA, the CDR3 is TGCGCCAGCAGCTTGGTTGGACACGGAGAGACCCAGTACTTC. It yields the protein CASSLVGHGETQYF.

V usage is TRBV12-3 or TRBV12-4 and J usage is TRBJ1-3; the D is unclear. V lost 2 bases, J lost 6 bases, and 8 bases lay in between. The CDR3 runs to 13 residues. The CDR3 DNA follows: TGTGCCAGCAGTTTAAGAAATTCAAACACCATATATTTT. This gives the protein CASSLRNSNTIYF.

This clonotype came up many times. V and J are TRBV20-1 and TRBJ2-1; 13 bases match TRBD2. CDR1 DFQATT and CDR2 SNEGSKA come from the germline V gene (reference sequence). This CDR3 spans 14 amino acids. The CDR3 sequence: CRGLAGALDNEQFF. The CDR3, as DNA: TGCAGAGGACTAGCGGGAGCTCTTGACAATGAGCAGTTCTTC.

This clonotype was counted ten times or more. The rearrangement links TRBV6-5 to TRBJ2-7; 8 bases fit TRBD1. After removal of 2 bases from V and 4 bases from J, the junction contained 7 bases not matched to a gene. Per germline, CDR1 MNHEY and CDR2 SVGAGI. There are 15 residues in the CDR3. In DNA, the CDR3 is TGTGCCAGCAGTTACGACTGGACAGGGAGTTACGAGCAGTACTTC. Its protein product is CASSYDWTGSYEQYF.

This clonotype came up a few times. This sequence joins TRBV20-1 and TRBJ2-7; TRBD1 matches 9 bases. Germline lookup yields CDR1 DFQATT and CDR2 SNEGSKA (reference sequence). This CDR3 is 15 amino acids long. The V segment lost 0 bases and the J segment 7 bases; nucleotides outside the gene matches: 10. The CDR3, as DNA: TGCAGTGCTAGAGATCCCGGGACAGGGAGGGATGAGCAGTACTTC. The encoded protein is CSARDPGTGRDEQYF.

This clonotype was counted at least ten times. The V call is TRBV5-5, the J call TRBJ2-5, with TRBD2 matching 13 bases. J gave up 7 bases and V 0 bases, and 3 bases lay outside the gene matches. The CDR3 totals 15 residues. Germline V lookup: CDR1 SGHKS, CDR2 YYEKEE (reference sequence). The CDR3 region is CASSLETSGGLTQYF. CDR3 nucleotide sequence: TGTGCCAGCAGCTTGGAGACTAGCGGGGGGTTGACCCAGTACTTC.

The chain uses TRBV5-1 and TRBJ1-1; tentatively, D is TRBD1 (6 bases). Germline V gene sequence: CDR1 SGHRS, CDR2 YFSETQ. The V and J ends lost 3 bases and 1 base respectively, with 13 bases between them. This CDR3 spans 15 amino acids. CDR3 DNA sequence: TGCGCCAGCAGCTCCTCCGGGACACCGAACACTGAAGCTTTCTTT. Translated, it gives CASSSSGTPNTEAFF.

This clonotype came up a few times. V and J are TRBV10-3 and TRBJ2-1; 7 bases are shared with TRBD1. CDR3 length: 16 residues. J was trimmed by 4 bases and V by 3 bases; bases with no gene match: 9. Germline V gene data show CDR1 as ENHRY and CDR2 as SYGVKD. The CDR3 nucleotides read TGTGCCATCAGTGACATCGGGGACAGAGCATACAATGAGCAGTTCTTC. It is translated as CAISDIGDRAYNEQFF.

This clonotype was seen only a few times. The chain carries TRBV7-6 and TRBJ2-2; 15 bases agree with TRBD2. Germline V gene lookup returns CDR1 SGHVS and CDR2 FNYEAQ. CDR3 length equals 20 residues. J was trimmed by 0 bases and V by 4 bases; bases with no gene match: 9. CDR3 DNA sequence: TGTGCCAGCAGCTCTACCCCGGGACTAGCGGGGGGCCCGAACACCGGGGAGCTGTTTTTT. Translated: CASSSTPGLAGGPNTGELFF.

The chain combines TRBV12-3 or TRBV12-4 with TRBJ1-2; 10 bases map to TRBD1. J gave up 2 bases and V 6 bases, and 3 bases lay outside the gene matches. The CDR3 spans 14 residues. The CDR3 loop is CASSPTGGNYGYTF. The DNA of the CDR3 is TGTGCCAGCAGCCCGACAGGGGGCAACTATGGCTACACCTTC.

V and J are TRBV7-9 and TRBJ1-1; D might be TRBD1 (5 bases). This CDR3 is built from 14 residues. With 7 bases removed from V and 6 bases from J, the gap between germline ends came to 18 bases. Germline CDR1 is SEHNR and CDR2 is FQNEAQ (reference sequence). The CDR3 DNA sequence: TGTGCCAGCACCCCCTTCAGGGAGGAGTCTGAAGCTTTCTTT. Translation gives CASTPFREESEAFF.

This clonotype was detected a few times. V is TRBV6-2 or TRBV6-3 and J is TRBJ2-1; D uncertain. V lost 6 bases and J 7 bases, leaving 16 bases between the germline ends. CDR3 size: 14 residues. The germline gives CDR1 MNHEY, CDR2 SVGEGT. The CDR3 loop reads CASSMVGWGNEQFF. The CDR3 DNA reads TGTGCCAGCAGCATGGTGGGTTGGGGTAATGAGCAGTTCTTC.

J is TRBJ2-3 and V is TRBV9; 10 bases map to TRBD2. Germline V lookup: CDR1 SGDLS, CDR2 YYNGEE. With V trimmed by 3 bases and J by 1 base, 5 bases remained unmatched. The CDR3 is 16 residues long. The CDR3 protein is CASSAGLAEGTDTQYF. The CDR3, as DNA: TGTGCCAGCAGCGCCGGACTAGCGGAGGGCACAGATACGCAGTATTTT.

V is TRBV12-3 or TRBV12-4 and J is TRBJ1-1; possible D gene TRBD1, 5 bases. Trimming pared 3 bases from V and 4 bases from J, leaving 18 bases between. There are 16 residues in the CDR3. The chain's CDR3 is CASSLAGRVRSTEAFF. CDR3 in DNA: TGTGCCAGCAGTTTGGCAGGGAGGGTAAGGAGCACTGAAGCTTTCTTT.

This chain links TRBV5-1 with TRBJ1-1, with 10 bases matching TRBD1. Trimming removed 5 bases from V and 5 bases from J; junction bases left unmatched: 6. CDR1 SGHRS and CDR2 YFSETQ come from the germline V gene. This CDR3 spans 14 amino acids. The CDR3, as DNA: TGCGCCAGCAGTACGGGACAGGGGACAACTGAAGCTTTCTTT. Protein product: CASSTGQGTTEAFF.

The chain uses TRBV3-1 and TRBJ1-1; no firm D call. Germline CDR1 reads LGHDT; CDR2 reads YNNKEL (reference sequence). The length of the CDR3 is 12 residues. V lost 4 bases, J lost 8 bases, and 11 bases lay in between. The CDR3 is CASSPGLQEAFF. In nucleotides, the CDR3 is TGTGCCAGCAGCCCGGGCCTTCAGGAAGCTTTCTTT.

CDR3 amino acids: CASSQTGTEAYEQYF. CDR3 DNA: TGCGCCAGCAGCCAGACCGGGACGGAAGCCTACGAGCAGTACTTC. This sequence joins TRBV4-1 and TRBJ2-7; D possibly uses TRBD1 or TRBD2 (5 bases each). There are 15 residues in the CDR3. The germline CDR1 and CDR2 sequences are MGHRA and YSYEKL. Deletions cut 3 bases from V and 2 bases from J, with 14 bases between.

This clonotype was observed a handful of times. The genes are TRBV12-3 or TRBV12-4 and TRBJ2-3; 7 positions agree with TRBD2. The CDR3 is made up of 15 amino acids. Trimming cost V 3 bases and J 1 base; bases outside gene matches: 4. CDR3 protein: CASSLGGLRTDTQYF. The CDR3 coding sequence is TGTGCCAGCAGTTTGGGAGGGCTGCGCACAGATACGCAGTATTTT.

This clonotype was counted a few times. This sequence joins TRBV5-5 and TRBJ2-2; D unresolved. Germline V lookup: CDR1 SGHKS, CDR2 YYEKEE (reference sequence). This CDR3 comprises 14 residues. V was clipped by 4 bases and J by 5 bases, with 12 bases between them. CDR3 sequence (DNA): TGTGCCAGCAGCCCCCTGACGCCGACCGGGGAGCTGTTTTTT. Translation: CASSPLTPTGELFF.

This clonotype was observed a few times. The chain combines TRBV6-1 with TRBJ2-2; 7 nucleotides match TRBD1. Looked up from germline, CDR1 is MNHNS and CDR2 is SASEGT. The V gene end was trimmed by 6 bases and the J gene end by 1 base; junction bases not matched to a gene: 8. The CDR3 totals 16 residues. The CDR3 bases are TGTGCCAGCAGGGGTTTGACAGGGAAGAACACCGGGGAGCTGTTTTTT. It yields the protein CASRGLTGKNTGELFF.

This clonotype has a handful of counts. The CDR3 loop is CSGLTSGSNEQFF. As DNA, the CDR3 is TGCAGCGGTCTTACCAGCGGGAGTAATGAGCAGTTCTTC. This sequence joins TRBV29-1 and TRBJ2-1, with 8 positions matching TRBD2. CDR1 is SQVTM, CDR2 ANQGSEA, per germline. Trimming at V came to 7 bases and at J to 7 bases, leaving 9 bases not matched to a gene. The CDR3 runs 13 residues.

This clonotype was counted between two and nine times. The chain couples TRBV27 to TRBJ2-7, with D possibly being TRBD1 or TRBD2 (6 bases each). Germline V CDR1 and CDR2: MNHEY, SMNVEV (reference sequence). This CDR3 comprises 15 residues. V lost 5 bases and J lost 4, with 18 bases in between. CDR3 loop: CASSPGAVPVYEQYF. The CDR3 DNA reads TGTGCCAGCAGTCCGGGGGCAGTTCCGGTTTACGAGCAGTACTTC.

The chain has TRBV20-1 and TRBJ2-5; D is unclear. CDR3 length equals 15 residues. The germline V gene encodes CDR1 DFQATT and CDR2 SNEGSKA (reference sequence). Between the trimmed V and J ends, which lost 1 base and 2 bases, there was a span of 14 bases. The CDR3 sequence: CSARAFQREQETQYF. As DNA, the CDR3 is TGCAGTGCTAGAGCCTTTCAGAGAGAACAAGAGACCCAGTACTTC.

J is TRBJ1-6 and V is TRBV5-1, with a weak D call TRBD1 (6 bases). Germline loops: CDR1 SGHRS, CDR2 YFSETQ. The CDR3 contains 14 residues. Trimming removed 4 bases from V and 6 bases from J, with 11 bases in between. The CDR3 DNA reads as TGCGCCAGCAGCGCTGACAGGAGTAATTCACCCCTCCACTTT. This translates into CASSADRSNSPLHF.

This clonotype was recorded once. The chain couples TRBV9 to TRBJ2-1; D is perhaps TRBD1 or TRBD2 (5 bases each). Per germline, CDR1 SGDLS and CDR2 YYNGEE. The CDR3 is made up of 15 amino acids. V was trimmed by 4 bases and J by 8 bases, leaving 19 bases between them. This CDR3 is CASSPLAGAGDEQFF. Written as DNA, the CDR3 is TGTGCCAGCAGCCCCCTCGCCGGGGCTGGGGATGAGCAGTTCTTC.